These T cell receptor beta chains were read from a single sample in a study of vaccination effects on CD4 cells after COVID-19. TCRdb's copy holds only in-frame clones and misses some; the assay was immunoSEQ multiplex PCR. The sample shows about 27,000 clones, approximately 80% of them seen only once. These receptors have no identified antigens. The sample consisted of CD4+ T cells from PBMCs cultured with HCoV-NL63 spike peptides, taken before COVID-19 vaccination. The source of these receptors is a human donor who had a prior SARS-CoV-2 infection. CDR3s include the opening cysteine and the closing phenylalanine or tryptophan. The D gene is left open where the match is weak. Only some rows state a clone size, as once, few, many or a class for expanded clones.

clone size	V gene	D gene	J gene	CDR3 protein	CDR3 DNA
-	TRBV9	TRBD1	TRBJ1-1	CASSLGTNRGTEAFF	TGTGCCAGCAGTTTAGGGACCAACAGGGGCACTGAAGCTTTCTTT
once	TRBV18	-	TRBJ1-3	CASSPLDRSGNTIYF	TGTGCCAGCTCACCTCTTGACAGGTCTGGAAACACCATATATTTT
-	TRBV5-1	TRBD2	TRBJ2-2	CASSLTSGQTNTGELFF	TGCGCCAGCAGCTTGACTAGCGGGCAGACGAACACCGGGGAGCTGTTTTTT
-	TRBV12-5	TRBD2	TRBJ2-5	CASGLPVAGVIETQYF	TGTGCTAGTGGTTTGCCTGTAGCGGGGGTTATAGAGACCCAGTACTTC
-	TRBV28	-	TRBJ1-6	CASSSPPLSSPLHF	TGTGCCAGCAGTTCTCCCCCTCTCTCCTCACCCCTCCACTTT
-	TRBV5-1	TRBD2	TRBJ2-3	CASSLGGLAGGRSDTQYF	TGCGCCAGCAGCTTGGGAGGTCTAGCGGGGGGGCGGTCAGATACGCAGTATTTT
-	TRBV30	-	TRBJ1-1	CAWRIPLPAEAFF	TGTGCCTGGAGAATTCCTCTTCCCGCTGAAGCTTTCTTT
-	TRBV7-9	-	TRBJ2-7	CASSFSRSVAYEQYF	TGTGCCAGCAGCTTCTCCCGCTCGGTTGCCTACGAGCAGTACTTC
once	TRBV2	-	TRBJ1-1	CASRRSLLILEAFF	TGTGCCAGCAGACGTTCGCTCCTCATACTTGAAGCTTTCTTT
once	TRBV15	-	TRBJ1-2	CATSPVGVDYGYTF	TGTGCCACCTCCCCGGTGGGTGTTGACTATGGCTACACCTTC
once	TRBV30	TRBD2	TRBJ2-1	CAWSAPRLAGGLWNEQFF	TGTGCCTGGAGCGCCCCCCGACTAGCGGGAGGGCTGTGGAATGAGCAGTTCTTC
-	TRBV28	TRBD1	TRBJ1-4	CASSPGGGAGDKLFF	TGTGCCAGCAGCCCAGGAGGGGGCGCGGGTGACAAACTGTTTTTT
-	TRBV5-4	TRBD1	TRBJ1-1	CASSLGGLTGGAYTEAFF	TGTGCCAGCAGCTTGGGGGGTTTGACAGGGGGAGCGTACACTGAAGCTTTCTTT
-	TRBV11-3	-	TRBJ2-7	CASSFAASSYEQYF	TGTGCCAGCAGCTTCGCAGCAAGCTCCTACGAGCAGTACTTC
once	TRBV11-1	TRBD1	TRBJ2-3	CASSLPRGGRPDTQYF	TGTGCCAGCAGCTTACCCAGAGGGGGCCGCCCAGATACGCAGTATTTT
-	TRBV6-5	-	TRBJ1-2	CASSYSPGQSYGYTF	TGTGCCAGCAGTTACTCGCCCGGACAGAGCTATGGCTACACCTTC
-	TRBV7-2	-	TRBJ2-1	CASSSTRQAPNEQFF	TGTGCCAGCAGCTCAACACGACAAGCCCCCAATGAGCAGTTCTTC
once	TRBV19	-	TRBJ2-7	CASSSGTPHYEQYF	TGTGCCAGTAGTTCTGGGACGCCACACTACGAGCAGTACTTC